This T cell receptor (beta chain) was identified during a study of naive and memory T cell subsets. Findings and caveats of the study: The RNA method is potentially sensitive to activation and differentiation changes.

Whole-blood samples were more than 2 ml of peripheral blood from healthy adult volunteers. Cells were not sorted; total RNA input targeted 1 to 1000 ng. About this clonotype itself: Its matching antigen is unknown.

For blood and skin samples, reverse transcription used TCR alpha and beta constant primers. Four PCR rounds used nested alpha and beta constant region primers plus the SP2 primer. Each CDR3 protein is one row after TCRdb ran MiXCR on the 5' RACE reads. The table records 25,000 to 30,000 distinct CDR3 sequences, under 30% of them present only once. This TCR was recovered from a female donor in good health.

The CDR3: CASMEDRASEQFF. CDR3 sequence (DNA): TGTGCCAGCATGGAGGACAGGGCGAGTGAGCAGTTCTTC. The chain uses TRBV6-2 or TRBV6-3 and TRBJ2-1, with TRBD1 matching over 8 bases. The length of the CDR3 is 13 residues. V dropped 7 bases and J dropped 9; count of bases not matched to a gene: 8. Germline assignment: CDR1 MNHEY and CDR2 SVGEGT.